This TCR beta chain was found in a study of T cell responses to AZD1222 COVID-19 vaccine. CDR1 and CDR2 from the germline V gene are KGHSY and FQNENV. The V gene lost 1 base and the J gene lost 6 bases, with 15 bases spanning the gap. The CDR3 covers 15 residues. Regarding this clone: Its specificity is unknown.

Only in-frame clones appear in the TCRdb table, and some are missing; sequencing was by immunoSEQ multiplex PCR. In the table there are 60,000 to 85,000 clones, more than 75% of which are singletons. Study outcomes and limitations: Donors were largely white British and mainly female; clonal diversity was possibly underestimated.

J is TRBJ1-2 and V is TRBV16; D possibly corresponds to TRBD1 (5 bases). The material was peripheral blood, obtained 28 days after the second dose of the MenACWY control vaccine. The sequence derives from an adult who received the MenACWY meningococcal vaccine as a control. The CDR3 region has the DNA TGTGCCAGCAGCCAATGGCGACAGCATCTAGATGGCTACACCTTC. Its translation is CASSQWRQHLDGYTF.